The T cell receptor beta chain described here comes from a study of Siglec-9 on CD8 T cells in melanoma (dated by TCRdb to about 2019). Broadly, across the study: In this study, researchers looked at how Siglec-9 is expressed on CD8+ T cells and what Siglec-9 does to regulate T cells within the melanoma tumor microenvironment. What the study reported, not specific to this receptor: According to the report, an effector memory CD8+ T-cell subset that seemed to build up inside melanoma tumors was both marked and regulated by Siglec-9.

Only one count was recorded for this clone. Its antigen is currently not known. The sample holds no much larger clone one base away, and base qualities are not on file. Libraries came from the immunoSEQ multiplex PCR assay. TCRdb holds this immuneACCESS table with in-frame rearrangements only. Some clones are missing; in checked studies, unresolved V genes explain under half, and the rest has no known cause. Recorded for this sample are around 35,000 clones; around 81% of them occurred a single time. The top ten clones comprise approximately 1.8% of the sample. The CDR3, from cysteine to phenylalanine, totals 15 residues. The read is trimmed to its CDR3 DNA, 45 bases read in frame from base 1. V is trimmed back by 0 bases and J by 6 bases, and the junction contains 9 bases that no gene match accounts for. The germline V gene provides CDR1 SGDLS and CDR2 YYNGEE.

What was sequenced was Siglec-9- CD8+ T cells sorted from blood. The label giving this sample's cell subset or site can be read as: CD8 T cells lacking Siglec-9. The V and J segments used are TRBV9 and TRBJ2-7, and 7 junction bases match TRBD2. This sequence originates from a human donor in good health. The CDR3 region: CASSVGGLEASEQYF. The nucleotides are TGTGCCAGCAGCGTAGGCGGACTAGAAGCTAGCGAGCAGTACTTC.